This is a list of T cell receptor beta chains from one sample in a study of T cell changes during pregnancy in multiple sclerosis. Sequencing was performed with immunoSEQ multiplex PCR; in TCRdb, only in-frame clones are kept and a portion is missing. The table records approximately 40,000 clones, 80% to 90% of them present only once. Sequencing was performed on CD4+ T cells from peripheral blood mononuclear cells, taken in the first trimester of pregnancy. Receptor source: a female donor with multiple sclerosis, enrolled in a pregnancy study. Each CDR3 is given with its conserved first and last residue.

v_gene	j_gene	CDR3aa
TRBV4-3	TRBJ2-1	CASSQDLLGGGAVNEQFF
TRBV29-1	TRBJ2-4	CSVVRRERHIQYF
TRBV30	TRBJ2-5	CAWAQQETQYF
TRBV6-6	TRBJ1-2	CASSYRDREAYGYTF
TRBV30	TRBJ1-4	CAWSSLITGAREKLFF
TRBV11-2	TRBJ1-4	CASSPETGSTNEKLFF
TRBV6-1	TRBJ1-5	CASSEIRGQPQHF
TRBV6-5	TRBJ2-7	CASSYSYQGDYEQYF
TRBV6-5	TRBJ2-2	CASSTGVTGELFF
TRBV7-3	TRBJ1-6	CASSSTILLSSYNSPLHF
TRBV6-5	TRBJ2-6	CASSYPSRSGANVLTF